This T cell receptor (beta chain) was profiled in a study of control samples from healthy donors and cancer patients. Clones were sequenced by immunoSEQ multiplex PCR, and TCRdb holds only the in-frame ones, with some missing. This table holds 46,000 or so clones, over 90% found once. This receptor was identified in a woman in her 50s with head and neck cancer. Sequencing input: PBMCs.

CDR3 sequence reads: CAISESGGTEAFF. For the CDR3, the DNA is TGTGCCATCAGTGAGTCAGGGGGCACTGAAGCTTTCTTT. The chain has TRBV10-3 and TRBJ1-1; a possible D gene is TRBD1 (6 bases). Germline CDR1 is ENHRY and CDR2 is SYGVKD. Trimming left V 0 bases short and J 4 bases short, with 6 bases between. This CDR3 region has 13 residues.